The 10 T cell receptor beta chains below were found in one sample sequenced in a study of CD8+ T cells in alopecia areata. cDNA reverse transcribed from extracted RNA served as the sequencing template. Sequencing was performed with immunoSEQ multiplex PCR; in TCRdb, only in-frame clones are kept and a portion is missing. The data show around 200,000 clones, with roughly 53% seen just once and around 12% held by the top ten. Indicated treatment: oral pan-JAK inhibitor, 5-10 mg twice daily. The specimen was CD8+ T cells sorted from blood, collected at week 24, from a patient treated with tofacitinib. The receptor set was obtained from a human donor with alopecia areata.

The chain has TRBV27 and TRBJ2-3; no firm D call. The CDR3 is 14 amino acids. Germline V lookup: CDR1 MNHEY, CDR2 SMNVEV (reference sequence). Between the trimmed V and J ends, which lost 2 bases and 0 bases, there was a span of 6 bases. The CDR3 sequence: CASSLTSSTDTQYF. The CDR3 DNA reads TGTGCCAGCAGTTTAACCTCTAGCACAGATACGCAGTATTTT.

The chain joins TRBV10-3 to TRBJ2-7; 8 bases fit TRBD1. This CDR3 is 13 amino acids long. Germline CDR1 and CDR2: ENHRY and SYGVKD. J gave up 0 bases and V 9 bases, and 4 bases lay outside the gene matches. The CDR3, as DNA: TGTGCCATAGGGACAGGTAGCTCCTACGAGCAGTACTTC. This gives the protein CAIGTGSSYEQYF.

The gene calls are TRBV4-1 and TRBJ2-7, with D maybe TRBD2 (6 bases). The V gene's germline CDR1 is MGHRA and CDR2 YSYEKL. The CDR3 is made up of 15 amino acids. The V end lost 0 bases, the J end lost 3 bases, and 12 bases lay between the germline ends. In DNA form, the CDR3 reads TGCGCCAGCAGCCAAGAGGGGGGTCCTAGCTACGAGCAGTACTTC. This encodes CASSQEGGPSYEQYF.

V is TRBV6-5 and J is TRBJ1-6; D is possibly TRBD1 (5 bases). Germline V gene lookup returns CDR1 MNHEY and CDR2 SVGAGI. V lost 0 bases and J lost 8, with 11 bases in between. This CDR3 spans 15 amino acids. CDR3 bases: TGTGCCAGCAGTTACTCGGCAGTCAGGGATTCACCCCTCCACTTT. It specifies CASSYSAVRDSPLHF.

This chain uses TRBV29-1 with TRBJ1-1; TRBD1 matches at 9 bases. The V gene's germline CDR1 is SQVTM and CDR2 ANQGSEA. The CDR3 spans 14 residues. With 3 bases clipped from V and 6 bases from J, the junction kept 8 bases outside the gene matches. In DNA form, the CDR3 reads TGCAGCGTTGACCCCCCGGGACAGGGAGCTGAAGCTTTCTTT. It encodes CSVDPPGQGAEAFF.

Only a few counts were recorded for this clone. This chain uses TRBV4-1 with TRBJ2-4; D gene unclear. CDR3 size: 13 residues. The V end lost 0 bases, the J end lost 11 bases, and 11 bases lay between the germline ends. Germline V lookup: CDR1 MGHRA, CDR2 YSYEKL. The CDR3 DNA follows: TGCGCCAGCAGCCAAGATAATGGGGTGTTTCAGTACTTC. Its protein is CASSQDNGVFQYF.

The chain carries TRBV2 and TRBJ2-5; D remains ambiguous. Trimming left V 8 bases short and J 1 base short, with 8 bases between. Germline CDR1 reads SNHLY; CDR2 reads FYNNEI. The length of the CDR3 is 12 residues. The CDR3 nucleotides read TGTGCCAGCGTACAGATCCAAGAGACCCAGTACTTC. The encoded protein is CASVQIQETQYF.

This clone was recorded a few times. The rearrangement joins TRBV2 to TRBJ1-5; D ambiguous. The CDR3 runs 14 residues. Germline V gene sequence: CDR1 SNHLY, CDR2 FYNNEI. Trimming took off 3 bases at V and 1 base at J, with 7 bases between the two ends. CDR3 region: CASSEGDSNQPQHF. The CDR3 DNA reads as TGTGCCAGCAGTGAGGGTGACAGCAATCAGCCCCAGCATTTT.

This sequence joins TRBV6-5 and TRBJ2-5; tentative D call: TRBD1 (5 bases). CDR3 length: 16 residues. The V end lost 1 base, the J end lost 4 bases, and 16 bases lay between the germline ends. Looked up from germline, CDR1 is MNHEY and CDR2 is SVGAGI. This CDR3 reads CASSYFQGSPLETQYF. CDR3 DNA sequence: TGTGCCAGCAGTTACTTCCAGGGAAGTCCTCTAGAGACCCAGTACTTC.

This clone showed up just a few times. The chain combines TRBV19 with TRBJ2-2; tentative D call: TRBD1 (6 bases). Between the trimmed V and J ends, which lost 3 bases and 4 bases, there was a span of 9 bases. The length of the CDR3 is 14 residues. Germline CDR1 reads LNHDA; CDR2 reads SQIVND (reference sequence). The CDR3 reads CASSITGITGELFF. In nucleotides, the CDR3 is TGTGCCAGTAGTATCACAGGGATCACCGGGGAGCTGTTTTTT.